The 13 T cell receptor beta chains listed next were all sequenced from one sample in a study of OX40 agonist ivuxolimab in advanced cancers. The method was immunoSEQ multiplex PCR; TCRdb's version includes in-frame clones alone and lacks a portion of them. The sample has tens of thousands of clones, about four fifths seen once; the top ten hold roughly 25%. Sequencing was performed on CD4+ or CD8+ T cells sorted from blood, taken in a trial of the OX40 agonist ivuxolimab. The receptor source for this set is an adult with an advanced solid tumor such as melanoma, head and neck, liver or kidney cancer.

The CDR3 protein is CASSLLEGELFF. CDR3 nucleotides: TGTGCCAGCAGTTTATTAGAAGGGGAGCTGTTTTTT. The V gene is TRBV27, the J gene TRBJ2-2; no firm D call. V gave up 1 base and J gave up 8 bases, with 5 bases separating them. From germline, CDR1 is MNHEY and CDR2 SMNVEV (reference sequence). The CDR3 sequence is 12 residues long.

The chain employs TRBV6-6 and TRBJ1-2, with a weak D call TRBD1 (5 bases). Germline V gene lookup returns CDR1 MNHNY and CDR2 SVGAGI (reference sequence). This CDR3 comprises 16 residues. The V end was cut by 2 bases, the J end by 0 bases, with 13 bases between. CDR3 sequence reads: CASSYATRGANYGYTF. Here the CDR3 DNA reads TGTGCCAGCAGTTACGCAACGCGGGGGGCTAACTATGGCTACACCTTC.

This clone was observed a few times. The chain links TRBV4-3 to TRBJ2-6, with 11 bases fitting TRBD1. V dropped 6 bases and J dropped 0; count of bases not matched to a gene: 7. Germline CDR1 is LGHNA and CDR2 is YSLEER. CDR3 size: 18 residues. CDR3 coding DNA: TGCGCCAGCAGACACTACGGGACAGGGGGCTCTGGGGCCAACGTCCTGACTTTC. This codes for CASRHYGTGGSGANVLTF.

Written as DNA, the CDR3 is TGTGCCAGCTCACCACTGGCGGACGTCGATAATGAAAAACTGTTTTTT. Its protein is CASSPLADVDNEKLFF. V usage is TRBV18 and J usage is TRBJ1-4, with D unclear. With 1 base removed from V and 4 bases from J, the gap between germline ends came to 13 bases. CDR1 is KGHSH and CDR2 is LQKENI in the germline V gene. The CDR3 sequence is 16 residues long.

Of note for this clone: Other nucleotide sequences in the sample specify the same CDR3. The chain is built from TRBV7-2 and TRBJ1-4; D is uncertain. Germline assignment: CDR1 SGHTA and CDR2 FQGNSA. CDR3 length: 12 amino acids. V dropped 4 bases and J dropped 8 bases, with 8 bases sitting between them. CDR3 sequence: CASSSGGEKLFF. In DNA, the CDR3 is TGTGCCAGCAGCTCGGGCGGAGAAAAACTGTTTTTT.

The chain combines TRBV11-2 with TRBJ1-5, with no clear D. The V end was cut by 4 bases, the J end by 4 bases, with 8 bases between. The CDR3 contains 13 residues. CDR1 is SGHAT and CDR2 is FQNNGV in the germline V gene. CDR3 amino acids: CASSSDWNQPQHF. The CDR3 DNA is TGTGCCAGCAGCTCGGATTGGAATCAGCCCCAGCATTTT.

The chain has TRBV6-7 and TRBJ2-3; 8 bases fit TRBD2. TRBV6-7 is an ORF for which the function is uncertain. The CDR3 runs to 16 residues. V was clipped by 2 bases and J by 5 bases; unmatched bases: 9. The CDR3 nucleotides are TGTGCCAGCAGTTACACAAGAGCGGGGGAGGGAGATACGCAGTATTTT. Its protein is CASSYTRAGEGDTQYF.

The V gene is TRBV6-1, the J gene TRBJ2-5, with 7 bases matching TRBD2. Trimming at V came to 6 bases and at J to 3 bases, leaving 10 bases not matched to a gene. Germline V CDR1 and CDR2: MNHNS, SASEGT. The CDR3 totals 15 residues. In DNA form, the CDR3 reads TGTGCCAGCAGCGAGGCGTCAGCGGGAAAAGAGACCCAGTACTTC. Translated, it gives CASSEASAGKETQYF.

The DNA for the CDR3 is TGTGCCAGCAGTAATGAGGCTGAAGCTTTCTTT. Translating gives CASSNEAEAFF. The rearrangement uses TRBV6-5 and TRBJ1-1; D unclear. V lost 5 bases and J 6 bases, leaving 7 bases between the germline ends. This CDR3 has 11 residues. Germline V gene data show CDR1 as MNHEY and CDR2 as SVGAGI.

This chain's CDR3 is CASSALSYEQYF. The CDR3 DNA sequence: TGTGCCAGCAGCGCCCTCTCCTACGAGCAGTACTTC. V and J are TRBV13 and TRBJ2-5; no reliable D call. Gene TRBJ2-7 matches the end of the DNA better, so the J call may be wrong. CDR1 is PRHDT and CDR2 is FYEKMQ in the germline V gene (reference sequence). CDR3 length: 12 residues.

The chain combines TRBV29-1 with TRBJ2-2; the match to TRBD1 covers 11 bases. Germline V gives CDR1 SQVTM, CDR2 ANQGSEA. V trimming: 6 bases; J trimming: 4 bases; junction bases outside the gene matches: 4. The CDR3 totals 14 residues. The CDR3, as DNA: TGCAGCGTCAAGGACAGGGGGCTCACCGGGGAGCTGTTTTTT. This translates into CSVKDRGLTGELFF.

This clone was detected a few times. This sequence joins TRBV15 and TRBJ2-1; D is unresolved. This CDR3 is built from 13 residues. Germline CDR1 and CDR2: LNHNV and YYDKDF (reference sequence). V was cut by 0 bases and J by 7 bases, with 7 bases left in between. In nucleotides, the CDR3 is TGTGCCACCAGCAGAGATTATTCGAATGAGCAGTTCTTC. Protein product: CATSRDYSNEQFF.

This clone has a single count. The chain combines TRBV9 with TRBJ1-3, with D unclear. This CDR3 contains 15 residues. From germline, CDR1 is SGDLS and CDR2 YYNGEE. V shed 0 bases and J shed 4 bases, with 11 bases lying between them. CDR3 region: CASSVGGLPGNTIYF. DNA of the CDR3: TGTGCCAGCAGCGTAGGAGGTCTACCAGGAAACACCATATATTTT. Full variable domain (outside the CDR3, taken from reference TRBV9 and TRBJ1-3): DSGVTQTPKHLITATGQRVTLRCSPRSGDLSVYWYQQSLDQGLQFLIQYYNGEERAKGNILERFSAQQFPDLHSELNLSSLELGDSALYFCASSVGGLPGNTIYFGEGSWLTVV.